This TCR beta chain derives from a study of blood T cell repertoires in COVID-19. Germline V gene sequence: CDR1 SGHTA, CDR2 FQGNSA. There are 13 residues in the CDR3. The V and J ends lost 2 bases and 2 bases respectively, with 7 bases between them. Some clones are missing from TCRdb's copy, which holds only in-frame ones; the method was immunoSEQ multiplex PCR. The sample lists 350,000 or so clones, around 89% occurring once. The V gene is TRBV7-2, the J gene TRBJ2-7; D is ambiguous. Sequencing was done on a sample of peripheral blood. The source of this sequence is a woman aged 30 to 39 with COVID-19, enrolled during active disease. The CDR3 nucleotides are TGTGCCAGCAGCTTACAGGCCACCTACGAGCAGTACTTC. Translation: CASSLQATYEQYF.